The clone carrying this T cell receptor (beta chain) appeared a few times. Using its own MiXCR run on the 5' RACE reads, TCRdb lists one record per CDR3 protein. Seen here are approximately 700,000 distinct CDR3 sequences, 15% to 20% observed once, and the top ten hold less than 15%. The data originate from a study of identical twins. The ends lost 4 bases at V and 7 bases at J; junction bases unmatched: 0. CDR3 length: 13 amino acids. Germline-derived CDR1 and CDR2 are MNHNS and SASEGT. These records were also assigned to another study, of T cells expressing NK-cell markers. As that report states: Sorted CD3+CD56+NKG2C+, CD3+CD56+NKG2C- and CD3+CD56-NKG2C+ T cells provided the TCR beta repertoires.

The chain links TRBV6-1 to TRBJ2-5; TRBD2 agrees at 13 bases. Material for sequencing was PBMCs. The sequence was obtained from a woman younger than 35 in good health. CDR3 sequence: CASSGTSGRTQYF. CDR3 bases: TGTGCCAGCAGTGGGACTAGCGGGAGGACCCAGTACTTC.